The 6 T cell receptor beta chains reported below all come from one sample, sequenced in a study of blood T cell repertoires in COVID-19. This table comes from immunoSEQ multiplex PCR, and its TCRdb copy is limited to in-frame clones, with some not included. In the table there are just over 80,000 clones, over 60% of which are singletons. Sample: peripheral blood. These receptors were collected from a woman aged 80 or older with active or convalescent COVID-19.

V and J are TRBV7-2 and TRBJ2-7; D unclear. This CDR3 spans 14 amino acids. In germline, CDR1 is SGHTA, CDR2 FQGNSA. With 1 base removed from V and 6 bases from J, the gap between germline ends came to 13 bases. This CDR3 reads CASSLDRSGGEQYF. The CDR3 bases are TGTGCCAGCAGCTTAGACCGTTCGGGTGGCGAGCAGTACTTC.

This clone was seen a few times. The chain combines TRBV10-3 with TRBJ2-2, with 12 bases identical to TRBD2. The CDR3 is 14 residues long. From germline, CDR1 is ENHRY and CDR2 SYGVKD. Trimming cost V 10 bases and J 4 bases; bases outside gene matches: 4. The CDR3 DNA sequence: TGTGCCACACGACTAGCGGGGGCCACCGGGGAGCTGTTTTTT. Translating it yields CATRLAGATGELFF.

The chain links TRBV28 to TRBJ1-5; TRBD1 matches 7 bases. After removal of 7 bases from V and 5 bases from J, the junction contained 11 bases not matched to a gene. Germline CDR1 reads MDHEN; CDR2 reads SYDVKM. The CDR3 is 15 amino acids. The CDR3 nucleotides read TGTGCCAGCAATGCGGGCAGGGGGTGGGATCAGCCCCAGCATTTT. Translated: CASNAGRGWDQPQHF. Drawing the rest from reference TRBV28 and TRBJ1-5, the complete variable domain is DVKVTQSSRYLVKRTGEKVFLECVQDMDHENMFWYRQDPGLGLRLIYFSYDVKMKEKGDIPEGYSVSREKKERFSLILESASTNQTSMYLCASNAGRGWDQPQHFGDGTRLSIL.

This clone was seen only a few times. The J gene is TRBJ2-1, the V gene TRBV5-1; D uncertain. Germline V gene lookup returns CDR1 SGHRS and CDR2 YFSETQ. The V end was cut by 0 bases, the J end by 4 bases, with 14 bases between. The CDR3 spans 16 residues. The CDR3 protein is CASSLAPVGSYNEQFF. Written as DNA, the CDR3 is TGCGCCAGCAGCTTGGCCCCCGTGGGCAGTTACAATGAGCAGTTCTTC.

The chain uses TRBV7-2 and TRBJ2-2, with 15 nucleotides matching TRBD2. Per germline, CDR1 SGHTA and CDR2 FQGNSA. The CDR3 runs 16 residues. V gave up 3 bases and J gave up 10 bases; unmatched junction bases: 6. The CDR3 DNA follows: TGTGCCAGCAGCTTGAGGACTAGCGGGGGGGCGTTGGAGCTGTTTTTT. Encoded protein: CASSLRTSGGALELFF.

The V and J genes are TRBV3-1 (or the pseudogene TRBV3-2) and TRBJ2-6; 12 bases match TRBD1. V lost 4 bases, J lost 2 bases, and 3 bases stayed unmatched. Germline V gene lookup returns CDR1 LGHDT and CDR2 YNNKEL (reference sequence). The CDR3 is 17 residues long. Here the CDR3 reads CASSPRDRGPGANVLTF. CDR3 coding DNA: TGTGCCAGCAGCCCAAGGGACAGGGGGCCTGGGGCCAACGTCCTGACTTTC.